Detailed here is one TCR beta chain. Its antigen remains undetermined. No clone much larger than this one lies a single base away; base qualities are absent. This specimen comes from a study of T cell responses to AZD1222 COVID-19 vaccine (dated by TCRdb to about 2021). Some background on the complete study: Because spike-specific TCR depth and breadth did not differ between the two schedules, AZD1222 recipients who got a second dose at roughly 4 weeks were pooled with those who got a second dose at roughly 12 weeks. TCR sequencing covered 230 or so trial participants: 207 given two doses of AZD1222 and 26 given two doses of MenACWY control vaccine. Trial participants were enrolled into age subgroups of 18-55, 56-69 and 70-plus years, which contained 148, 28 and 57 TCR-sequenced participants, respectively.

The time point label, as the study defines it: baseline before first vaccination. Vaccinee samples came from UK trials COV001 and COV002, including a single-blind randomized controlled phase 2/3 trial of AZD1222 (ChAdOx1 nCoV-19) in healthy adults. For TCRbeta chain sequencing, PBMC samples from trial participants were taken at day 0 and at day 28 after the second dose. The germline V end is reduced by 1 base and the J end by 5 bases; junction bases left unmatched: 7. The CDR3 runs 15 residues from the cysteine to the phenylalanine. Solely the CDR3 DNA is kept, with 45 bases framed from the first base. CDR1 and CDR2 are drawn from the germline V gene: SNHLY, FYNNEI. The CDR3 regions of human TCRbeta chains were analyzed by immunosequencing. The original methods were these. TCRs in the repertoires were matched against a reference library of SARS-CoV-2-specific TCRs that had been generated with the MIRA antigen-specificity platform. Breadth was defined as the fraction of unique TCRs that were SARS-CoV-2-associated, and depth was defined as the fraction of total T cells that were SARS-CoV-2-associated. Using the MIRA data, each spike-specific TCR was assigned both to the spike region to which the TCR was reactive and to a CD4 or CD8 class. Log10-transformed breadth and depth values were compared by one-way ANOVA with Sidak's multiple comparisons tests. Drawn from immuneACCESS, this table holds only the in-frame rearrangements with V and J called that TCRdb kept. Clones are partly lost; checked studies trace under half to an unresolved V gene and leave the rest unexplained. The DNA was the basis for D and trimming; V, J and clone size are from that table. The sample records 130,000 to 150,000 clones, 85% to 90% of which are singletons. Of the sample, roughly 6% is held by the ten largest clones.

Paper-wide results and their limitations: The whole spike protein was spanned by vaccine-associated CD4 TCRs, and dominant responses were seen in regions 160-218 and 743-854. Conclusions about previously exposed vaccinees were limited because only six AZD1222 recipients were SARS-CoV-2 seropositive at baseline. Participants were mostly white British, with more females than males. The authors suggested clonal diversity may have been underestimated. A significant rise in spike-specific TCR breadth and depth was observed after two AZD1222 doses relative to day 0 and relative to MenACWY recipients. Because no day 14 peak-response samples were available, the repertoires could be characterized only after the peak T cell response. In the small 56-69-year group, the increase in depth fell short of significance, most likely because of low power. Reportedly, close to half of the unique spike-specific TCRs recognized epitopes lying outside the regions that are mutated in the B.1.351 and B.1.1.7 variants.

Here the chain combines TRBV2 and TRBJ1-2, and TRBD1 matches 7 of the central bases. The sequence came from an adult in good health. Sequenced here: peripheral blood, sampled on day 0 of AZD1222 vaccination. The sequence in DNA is TGTGCCAGCAGTGAAGGGGGGGACAGAGTATATGGCTACACCTTC. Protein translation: CASSEGGDRVYGYTF. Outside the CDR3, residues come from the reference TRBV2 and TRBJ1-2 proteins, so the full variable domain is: EPEVTQTPSHQVTQMGQEVILRCVPISNHLYFYWYRQILGQKVEFLVSFYNNEISEKSEIFDDQFSVERPDGSNFTLKIRSTKLEDSAMYFCASSEGGDRVYGYTFGSGTRLTVV.